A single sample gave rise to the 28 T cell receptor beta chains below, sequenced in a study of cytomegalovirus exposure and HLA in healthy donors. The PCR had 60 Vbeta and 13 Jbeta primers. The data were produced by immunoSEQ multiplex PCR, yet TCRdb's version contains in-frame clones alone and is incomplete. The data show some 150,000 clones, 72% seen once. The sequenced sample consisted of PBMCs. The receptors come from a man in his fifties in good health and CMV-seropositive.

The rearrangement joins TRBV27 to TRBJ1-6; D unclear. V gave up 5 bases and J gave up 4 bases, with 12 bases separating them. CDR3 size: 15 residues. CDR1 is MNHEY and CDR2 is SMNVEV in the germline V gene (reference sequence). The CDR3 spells CASSPETLYNSPLHF. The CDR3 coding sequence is TGTGCCAGCAGTCCGGAGACCCTTTATAATTCACCCCTCCACTTT.

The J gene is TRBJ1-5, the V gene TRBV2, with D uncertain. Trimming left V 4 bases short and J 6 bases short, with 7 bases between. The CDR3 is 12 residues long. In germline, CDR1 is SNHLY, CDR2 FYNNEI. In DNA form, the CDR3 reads TGTGCCAGCAGTGCCCGGTTTCAGCCCCAGCATTTT. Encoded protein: CASSARFQPQHF.

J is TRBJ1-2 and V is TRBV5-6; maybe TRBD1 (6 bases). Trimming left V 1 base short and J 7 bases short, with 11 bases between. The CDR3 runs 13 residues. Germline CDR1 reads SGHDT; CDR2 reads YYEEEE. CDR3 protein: CASSLSRGGGYTF. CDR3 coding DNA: TGTGCCAGCAGCTTGTCCAGGGGCGGTGGCTACACCTTC.

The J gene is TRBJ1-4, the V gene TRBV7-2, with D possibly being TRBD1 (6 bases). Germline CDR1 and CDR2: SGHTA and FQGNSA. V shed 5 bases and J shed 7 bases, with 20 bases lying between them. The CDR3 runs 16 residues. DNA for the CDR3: TGTGCCAGCAGCCCTGAGGACAGCCCTCGGGGTGAAAAACTGTTTTTT. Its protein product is CASSPEDSPRGEKLFF.

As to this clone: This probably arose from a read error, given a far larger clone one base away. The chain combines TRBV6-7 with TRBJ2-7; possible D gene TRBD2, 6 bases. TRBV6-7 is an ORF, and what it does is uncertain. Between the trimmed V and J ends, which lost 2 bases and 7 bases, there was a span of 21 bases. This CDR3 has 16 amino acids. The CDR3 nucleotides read TGTGCCAGCAGTTACCCCGATTGGCGGGGAGACAATGAGCAGTACTTC. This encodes CASSYPDWRGDNEQYF.

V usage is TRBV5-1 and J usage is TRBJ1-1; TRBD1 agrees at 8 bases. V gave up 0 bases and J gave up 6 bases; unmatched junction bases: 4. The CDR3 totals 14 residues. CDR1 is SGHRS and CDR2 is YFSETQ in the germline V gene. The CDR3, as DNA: TGCGCCAGCAGCTTGGCTGACAGGGGCGCTGAAGCTTTCTTT. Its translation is CASSLADRGAEAFF. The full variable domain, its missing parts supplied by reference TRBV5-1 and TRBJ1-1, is KAGVTQTPRYLIKTRGQQVTLSCSPISGHRSVSWYQQTPGQGLQFLFEYFSETQRNKGNFPGRFSGRQFSNSRSEMNVSTLELGDSALYLCASSLADRGAEAFFGQGTRLTVV.

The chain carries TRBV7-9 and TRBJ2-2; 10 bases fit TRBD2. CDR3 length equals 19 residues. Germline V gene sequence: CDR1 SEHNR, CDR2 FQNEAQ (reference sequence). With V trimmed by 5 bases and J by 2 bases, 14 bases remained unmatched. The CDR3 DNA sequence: TGTGCCAGCAGCCGGTCCGGGCAGCGGGAGGGCGTAAACACCGGGGAGCTGTTTTTT. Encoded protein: CASSRSGQREGVNTGELFF.

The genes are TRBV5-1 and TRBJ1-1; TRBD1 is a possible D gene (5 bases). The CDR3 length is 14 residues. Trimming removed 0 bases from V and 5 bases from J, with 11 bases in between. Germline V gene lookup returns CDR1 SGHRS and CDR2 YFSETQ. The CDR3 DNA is TGCGCCAGCAGCTTGGGGGACTTCGGGACTGAAGCTTTCTTT. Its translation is CASSLGDFGTEAFF.

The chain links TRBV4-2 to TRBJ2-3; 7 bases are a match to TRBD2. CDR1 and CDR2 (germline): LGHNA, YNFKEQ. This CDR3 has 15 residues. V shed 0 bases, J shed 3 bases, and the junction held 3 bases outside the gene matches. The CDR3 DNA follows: TGTGCCAGCAGCCAAGATTGGGAGGGGACAGATACGCAGTATTTT. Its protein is CASSQDWEGTDTQYF.

CDR3: CASSLWGREQYF. The DNA for the CDR3 is TGTGCCAGCAGCTTGTGGGGGCGCGAGCAGTACTTC. The chain couples TRBV5-4 to TRBJ2-7; perhaps TRBD1 as D (6 bases). CDR1 is SGHNT, CDR2 YYREEE, per germline (reference sequence). V lost 1 base and J 6 bases, leaving 8 bases between the germline ends. This CDR3 has 12 residues.

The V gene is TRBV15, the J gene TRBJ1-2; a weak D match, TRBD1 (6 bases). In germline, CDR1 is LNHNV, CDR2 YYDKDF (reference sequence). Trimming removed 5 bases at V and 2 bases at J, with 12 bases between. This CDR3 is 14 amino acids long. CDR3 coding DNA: TGTGCCACCAGCCCCAGAACAGGGAACTATGGCTACACCTTC. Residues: CATSPRTGNYGYTF.

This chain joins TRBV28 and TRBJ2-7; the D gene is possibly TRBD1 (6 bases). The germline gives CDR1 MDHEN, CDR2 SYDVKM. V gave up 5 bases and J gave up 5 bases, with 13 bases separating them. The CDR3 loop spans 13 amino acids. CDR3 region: CASSLTTGHEQYF. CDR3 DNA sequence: TGTGCCAGCAGTCTAACCACAGGGCACGAGCAGTACTTC. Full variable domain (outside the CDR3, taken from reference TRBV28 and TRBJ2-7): DVKVTQSSRYLVKRTGEKVFLECVQDMDHENMFWYRQDPGLGLRLIYFSYDVKMKEKGDIPEGYSVSREKKERFSLILESASTNQTSMYLCASSLTTGHEQYFGPGTRLTVT.

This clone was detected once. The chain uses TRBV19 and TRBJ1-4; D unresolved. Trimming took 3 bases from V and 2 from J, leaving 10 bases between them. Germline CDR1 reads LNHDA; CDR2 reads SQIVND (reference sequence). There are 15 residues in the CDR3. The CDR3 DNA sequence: TGTGCCAGTAGTATGGATACAGCTACTAATGAAAAACTGTTTTTT. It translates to CASSMDTATNEKLFF. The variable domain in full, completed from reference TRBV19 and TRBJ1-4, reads DGGITQSPKYLFRKEGQNVTLSCEQNLNHDAMYWYRQDPGQGLRLIYYSQIVNDFQKGDIAEGYSVSREKKESFPLTVTSAQKNPTAFYLCASSMDTATNEKLFFGSGTQLSVL.

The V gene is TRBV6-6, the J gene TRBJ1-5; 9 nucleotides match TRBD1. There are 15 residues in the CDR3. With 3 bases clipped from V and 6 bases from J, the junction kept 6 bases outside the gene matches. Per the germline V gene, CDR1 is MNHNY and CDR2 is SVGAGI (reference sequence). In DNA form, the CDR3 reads TGTGCCAGCAGTTATGCTCCGGGACAGGGTCAGCCCCAGCATTTT. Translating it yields CASSYAPGQGQPQHF.

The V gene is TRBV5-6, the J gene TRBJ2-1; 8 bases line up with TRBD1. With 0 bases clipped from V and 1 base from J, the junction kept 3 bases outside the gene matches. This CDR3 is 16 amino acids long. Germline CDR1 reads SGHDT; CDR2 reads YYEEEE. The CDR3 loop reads CASSLGGTGSYNEQFF. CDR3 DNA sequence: TGTGCCAGCAGCTTGGGGGGGACAGGTTCCTACAATGAGCAGTTCTTC.

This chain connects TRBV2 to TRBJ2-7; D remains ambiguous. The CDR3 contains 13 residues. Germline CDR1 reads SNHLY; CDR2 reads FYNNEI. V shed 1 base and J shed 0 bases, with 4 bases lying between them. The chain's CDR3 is CASSEGSSYEQYF. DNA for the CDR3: TGTGCCAGCAGTGAAGGGAGCTCCTACGAGCAGTACTTC.

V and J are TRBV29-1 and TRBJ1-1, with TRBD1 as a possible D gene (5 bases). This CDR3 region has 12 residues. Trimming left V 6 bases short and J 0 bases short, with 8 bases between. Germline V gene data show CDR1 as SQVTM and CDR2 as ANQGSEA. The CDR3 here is CSVGQLNTEAFF. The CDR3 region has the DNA TGCAGCGTCGGACAATTGAACACTGAAGCTTTCTTT.

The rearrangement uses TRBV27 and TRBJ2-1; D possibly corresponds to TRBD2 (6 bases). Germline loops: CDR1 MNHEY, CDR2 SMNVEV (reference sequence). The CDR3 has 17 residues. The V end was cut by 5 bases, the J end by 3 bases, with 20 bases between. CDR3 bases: TGTGCCAGCAGTCACCCCCCGGAGGGCGAATTCTACAATGAGCAGTTCTTC. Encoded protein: CASSHPPEGEFYNEQFF.

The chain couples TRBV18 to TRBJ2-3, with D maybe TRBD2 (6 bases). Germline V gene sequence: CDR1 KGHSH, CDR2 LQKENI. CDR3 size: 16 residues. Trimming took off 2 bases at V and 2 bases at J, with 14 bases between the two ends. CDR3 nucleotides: TGTGCCAGCTCACCAAGGAGGGTAGGTGACACAGATACGCAGTATTTT. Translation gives CASSPRRVGDTDTQYF. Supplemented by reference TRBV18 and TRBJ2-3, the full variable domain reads NAGVMQNPRHLVRRRGQEARLRCSPMKGHSHVYWYRQLPEEGLKFMVYLQKENIIDESGMPKERFSAEFPKEGPSILRIQQVVRGDSAAYFCASSPRRVGDTDTQYFGPGTRLTVL.

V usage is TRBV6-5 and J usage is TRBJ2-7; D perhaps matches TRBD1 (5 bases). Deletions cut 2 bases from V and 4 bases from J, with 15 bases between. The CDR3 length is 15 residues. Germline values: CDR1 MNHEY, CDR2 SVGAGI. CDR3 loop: CASSYRGRQGYEQYF. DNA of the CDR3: TGTGCCAGCAGTTACCGCGGACGCCAGGGATACGAGCAGTACTTC.

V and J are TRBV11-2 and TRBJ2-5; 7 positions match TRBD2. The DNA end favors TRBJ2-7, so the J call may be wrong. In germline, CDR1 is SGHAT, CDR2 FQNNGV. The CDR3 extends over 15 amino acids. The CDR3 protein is CASSTLATSSYEQYF. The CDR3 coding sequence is TGTGCCAGCAGCACACTAGCGACGAGCTCCTACGAGCAGTACTTC.

The CDR3 here is CASSLAPGRAISYEQYF. CDR3 nucleotide sequence: TGCGCCAGCAGCTTGGCCCCTGGGCGGGCCATCTCCTACGAGCAGTACTTC. J is TRBJ2-7 and V is TRBV5-1, with D possibly being TRBD2 (5 bases). The CDR3 is made up of 17 amino acids. The germline gives CDR1 SGHRS, CDR2 YFSETQ. Deletions cut 0 bases from V and 0 bases from J, with 16 bases between.

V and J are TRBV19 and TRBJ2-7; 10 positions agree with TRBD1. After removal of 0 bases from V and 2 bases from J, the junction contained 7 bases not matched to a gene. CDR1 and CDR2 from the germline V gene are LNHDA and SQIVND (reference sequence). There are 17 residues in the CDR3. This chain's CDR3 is CASSIESPGQGPYEQYF. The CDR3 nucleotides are TGTGCCAGTAGTATAGAGTCGCCGGGACAGGGGCCCTACGAGCAGTACTTC. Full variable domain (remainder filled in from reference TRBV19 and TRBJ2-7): DGGITQSPKYLFRKEGQNVTLSCEQNLNHDAMYWYRQDPGQGLRLIYYSQIVNDFQKGDIAEGYSVSREKKESFPLTVTSAQKNPTAFYLCASSIESPGQGPYEQYFGPGTRLTVT.

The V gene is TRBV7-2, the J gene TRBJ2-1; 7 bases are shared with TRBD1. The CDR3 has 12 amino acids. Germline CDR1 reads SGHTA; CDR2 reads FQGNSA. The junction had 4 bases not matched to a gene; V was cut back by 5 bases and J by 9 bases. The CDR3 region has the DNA TGTGCCAGCAGCCTCTACAGGGGTGAGCAGTTCTTC. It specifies CASSLYRGEQFF.

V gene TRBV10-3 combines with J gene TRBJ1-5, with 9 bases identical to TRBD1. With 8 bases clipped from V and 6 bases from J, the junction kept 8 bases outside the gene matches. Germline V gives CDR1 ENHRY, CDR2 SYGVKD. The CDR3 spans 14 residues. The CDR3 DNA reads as TGTGCCATCGGCACTCCGGGACAGGGTCAGCCCCAGCATTTT. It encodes CAIGTPGQGQPQHF.

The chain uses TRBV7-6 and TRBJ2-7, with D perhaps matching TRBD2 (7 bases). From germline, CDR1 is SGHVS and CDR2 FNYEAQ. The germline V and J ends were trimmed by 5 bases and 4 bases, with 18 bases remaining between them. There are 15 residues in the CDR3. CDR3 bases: TGTGCCAGCAGCGCCGAGGGGGGGCTTTTTTACGAGCAGTACTTC. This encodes CASSAEGGLFYEQYF.

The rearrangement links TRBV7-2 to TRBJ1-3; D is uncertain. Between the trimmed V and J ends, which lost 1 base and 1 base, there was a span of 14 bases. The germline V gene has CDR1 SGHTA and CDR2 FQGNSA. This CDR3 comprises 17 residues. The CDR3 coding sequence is TGTGCCAGCAGCTTAGTAGCCAGCCAGAGATCTGGAAACACCATATATTTT. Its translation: CASSLVASQRSGNTIYF.

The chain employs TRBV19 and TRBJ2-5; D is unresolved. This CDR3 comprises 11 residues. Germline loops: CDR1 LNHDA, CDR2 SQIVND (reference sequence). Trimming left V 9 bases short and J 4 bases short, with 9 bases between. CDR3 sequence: CASRRGETQYF. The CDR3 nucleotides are TGTGCCAGCCGGCGAGGAGAGACCCAGTACTTC.